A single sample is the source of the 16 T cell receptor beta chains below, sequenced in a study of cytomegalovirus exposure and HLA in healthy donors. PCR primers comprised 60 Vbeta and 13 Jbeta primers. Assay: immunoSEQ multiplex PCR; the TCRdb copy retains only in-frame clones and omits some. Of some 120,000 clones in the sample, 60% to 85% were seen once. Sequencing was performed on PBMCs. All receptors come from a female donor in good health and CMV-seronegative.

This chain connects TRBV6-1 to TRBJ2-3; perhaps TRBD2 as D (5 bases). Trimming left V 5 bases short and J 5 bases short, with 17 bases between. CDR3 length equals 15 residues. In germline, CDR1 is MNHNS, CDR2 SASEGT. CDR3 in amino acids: CASSTPAASQDTQYF. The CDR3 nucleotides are TGTGCCAGCAGTACCCCAGCGGCGTCACAAGATACGCAGTATTTT.

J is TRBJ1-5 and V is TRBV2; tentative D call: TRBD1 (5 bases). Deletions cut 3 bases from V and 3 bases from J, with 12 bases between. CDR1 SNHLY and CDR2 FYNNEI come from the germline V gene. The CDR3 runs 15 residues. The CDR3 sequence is CASSDQGNLNQPQHF. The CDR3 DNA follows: TGTGCCAGCAGTGATCAGGGTAACCTCAATCAGCCCCAGCATTTT.

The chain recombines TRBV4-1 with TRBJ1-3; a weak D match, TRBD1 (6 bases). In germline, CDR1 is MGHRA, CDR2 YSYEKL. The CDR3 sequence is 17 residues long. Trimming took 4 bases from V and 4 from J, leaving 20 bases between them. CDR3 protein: CASSLLLADRMGNTIYF. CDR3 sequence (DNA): TGCGCCAGCAGCCTCCTACTCGCCGACAGGATGGGAAACACCATATATTTT.

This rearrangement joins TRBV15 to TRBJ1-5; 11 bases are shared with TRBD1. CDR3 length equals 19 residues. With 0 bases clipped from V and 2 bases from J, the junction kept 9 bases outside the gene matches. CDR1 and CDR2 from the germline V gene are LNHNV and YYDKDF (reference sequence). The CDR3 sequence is CATSRDLGTGGSGNQPQHF. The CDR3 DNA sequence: TGTGCCACCAGCAGAGATTTAGGGACAGGGGGAAGCGGCAATCAGCCCCAGCATTTT.

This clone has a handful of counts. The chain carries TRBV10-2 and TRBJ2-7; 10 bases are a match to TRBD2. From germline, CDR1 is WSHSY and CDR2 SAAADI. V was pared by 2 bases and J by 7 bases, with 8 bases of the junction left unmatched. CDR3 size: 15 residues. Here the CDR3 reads CASSEPSGGRREQYF. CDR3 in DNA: TGCGCCAGCAGTGAGCCTAGCGGGGGCCGGAGGGAGCAGTACTTC.

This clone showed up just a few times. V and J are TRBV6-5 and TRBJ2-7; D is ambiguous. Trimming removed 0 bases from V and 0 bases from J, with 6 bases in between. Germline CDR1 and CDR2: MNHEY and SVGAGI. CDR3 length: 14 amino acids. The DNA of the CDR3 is TGTGCCAGCAGTTACTCGTCGCGCTCCTACGAGCAGTACTTC. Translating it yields CASSYSSRSYEQYF.

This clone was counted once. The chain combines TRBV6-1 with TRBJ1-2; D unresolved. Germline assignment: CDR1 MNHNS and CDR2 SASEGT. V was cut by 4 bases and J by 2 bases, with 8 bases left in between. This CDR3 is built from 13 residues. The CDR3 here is CASSAQLNYGYTF. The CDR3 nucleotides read TGTGCCAGCAGTGCACAGCTCAACTATGGCTACACCTTC.

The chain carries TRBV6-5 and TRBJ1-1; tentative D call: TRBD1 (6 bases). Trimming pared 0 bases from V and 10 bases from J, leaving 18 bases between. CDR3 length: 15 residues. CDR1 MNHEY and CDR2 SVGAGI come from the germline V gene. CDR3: CASSYSRQERPGAFF. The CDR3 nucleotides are TGTGCCAGCAGTTACTCGAGACAGGAACGACCTGGAGCTTTCTTT.

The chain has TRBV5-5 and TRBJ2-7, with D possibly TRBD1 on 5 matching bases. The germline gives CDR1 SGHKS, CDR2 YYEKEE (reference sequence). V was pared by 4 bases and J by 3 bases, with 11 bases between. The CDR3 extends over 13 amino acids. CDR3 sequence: CASSVTAFYEQYF. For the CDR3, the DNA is TGTGCCAGCAGCGTGACAGCCTTCTACGAGCAGTACTTC.

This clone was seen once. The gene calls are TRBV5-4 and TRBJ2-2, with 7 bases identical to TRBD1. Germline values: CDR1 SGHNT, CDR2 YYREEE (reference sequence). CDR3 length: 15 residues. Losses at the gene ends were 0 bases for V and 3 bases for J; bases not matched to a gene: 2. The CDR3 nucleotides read TGTGCCAGCAGCTTGGAACAGGGGTACACCGGGGAGCTGTTTTTT. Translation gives CASSLEQGYTGELFF.

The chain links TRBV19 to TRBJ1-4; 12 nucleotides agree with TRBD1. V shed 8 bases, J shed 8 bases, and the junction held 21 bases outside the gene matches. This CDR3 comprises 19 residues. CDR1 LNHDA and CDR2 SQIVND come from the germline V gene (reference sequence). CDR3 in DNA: TGTGCCAGTCGATTTATAGCGGGACAGGGGGCTAACGAGGCGGAAAAACTGTTTTTT. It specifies CASRFIAGQGANEAEKLFF.

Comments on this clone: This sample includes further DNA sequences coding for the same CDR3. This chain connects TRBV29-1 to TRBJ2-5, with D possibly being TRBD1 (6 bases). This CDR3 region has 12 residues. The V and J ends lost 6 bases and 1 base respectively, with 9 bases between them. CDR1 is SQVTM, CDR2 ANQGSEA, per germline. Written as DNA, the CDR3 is TGCAGCGTCTCACAGGGCCAAGAGACCCAGTACTTC. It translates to CSVSQGQETQYF.

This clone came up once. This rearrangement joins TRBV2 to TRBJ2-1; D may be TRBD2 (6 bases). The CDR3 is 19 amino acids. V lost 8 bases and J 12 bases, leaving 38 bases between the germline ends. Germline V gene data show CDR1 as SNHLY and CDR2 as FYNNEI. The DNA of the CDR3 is TGTGCCAGCCGAGGGGACGGGGAGGCGGCGGCCCGTACAATGAGCGGGCAGTTCTTC. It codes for CASRGDGEAAARTMSGQFF.

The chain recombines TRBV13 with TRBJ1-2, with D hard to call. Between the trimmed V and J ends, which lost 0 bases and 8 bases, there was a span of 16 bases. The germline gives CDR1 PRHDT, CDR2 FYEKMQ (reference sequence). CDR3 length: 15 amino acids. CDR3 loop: CASSLGSILPAGYTF. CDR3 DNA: TGTGCCAGCAGCTTAGGTTCCATTCTTCCCGCGGGCTACACCTTC.

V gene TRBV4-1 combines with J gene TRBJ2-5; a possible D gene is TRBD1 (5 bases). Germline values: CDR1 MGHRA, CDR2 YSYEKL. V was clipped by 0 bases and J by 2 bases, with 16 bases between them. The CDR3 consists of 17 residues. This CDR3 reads CASSQDQGLTRQETQYF. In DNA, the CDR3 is TGCGCCAGCAGCCAAGATCAGGGATTAACCCGTCAAGAGACCCAGTACTTC.

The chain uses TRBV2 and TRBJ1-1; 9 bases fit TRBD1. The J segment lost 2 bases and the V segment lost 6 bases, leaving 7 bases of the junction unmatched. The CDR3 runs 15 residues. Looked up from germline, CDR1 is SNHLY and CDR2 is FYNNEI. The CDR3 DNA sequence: TGTGCCAGCAGGCCACAGGGGGCGCCTAACACTGAAGCTTTCTTT. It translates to CASRPQGAPNTEAFF. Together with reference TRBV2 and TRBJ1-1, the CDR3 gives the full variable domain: EPEVTQTPSHQVTQMGQEVILRCVPISNHLYFYWYRQILGQKVEFLVSFYNNEISEKSEIFDDQFSVERPDGSNFTLKIRSTKLEDSAMYFCASRPQGAPNTEAFFGQGTRLTVV.